This T cell receptor (beta chain) was sequenced during a study of neurological immune-mediated disorders. Study outcomes and limitations: Patients with HTLV-1-associated myelopathy had the highest level of TCR clonal expansion, whereas patients with multiple sclerosis had the lowest level, falling beneath the level found in healthy controls. None of the CDR3 amino acid sequences of expanded clones were shared across subjects, and this suggested private repertoires in all groups.

Trimming cost V 4 bases and J 4 bases, with 10 bases left between them. The CDR3 has 13 residues. Per germline, CDR1 SGHTA and CDR2 FQGTGA. 5'RACE with 10-nucleotide random UMIs produced the cDNA. TCRdb reprocessed the 5' RACE reads with MiXCR, giving one entry per CDR3 protein. The sample consists of tens of thousands of distinct CDR3 sequences, 13% to 15% of them appearing once. This clonotype was observed at least ten times. What it binds is unknown. This TCR was sampled from a woman aged 45-60 years in good health. V gene TRBV7-3 combines with J gene TRBJ1-1; D uncertain. The sequenced sample was PBMCs. The CDR3 reads CASSSSQSTEAFF. The CDR3 DNA reads TGTGCCAGCAGCTCCTCTCAGAGCACTGAAGCTTTCTTT.